This T cell receptor (beta chain) emerged from a study of CD8+ T cells in alopecia areata. Overall study results and limits: Normal scalp showed lower clonality than lesional scalp, especially alopecia totalis/universalis. Sequence data from scalp samples additionally include resident alphabeta T cells of normal skin.

Extraction and reverse transcription of RNA yielded cDNA as the sequencing template. Libraries were prepared by immunoSEQ multiplex PCR; TCRdb keeps only in-frame clonotypes and omits some of them. The data hold roughly 150,000 clones, with around 57% observed a single time. The sample holds a few counts of this clone. Its antigen remains unidentified. CDR1 and CDR2 from the germline V gene are SQVTM and ANQGSEA. Trimming stripped 7 bases from V and 3 bases from J, with 15 bases between. The CDR3 spans 14 residues. The source of this sequence is a human donor in good health. The sequencing sample was made of CD4+ T cells sorted from blood. This chain connects TRBV29-1 to TRBJ2-2; a possible D gene is TRBD1 (6 bases). The CDR3 here is CSARRGPYTGELFF. CDR3 DNA: TGCAGCGCTCGCAGGGGCCCCTACACCGGGGAGCTGTTTTTT.